This T cell receptor beta chain was sequenced for a study of T cell clones after liver transplantation. Generated by immunoSEQ multiplex PCR, the TCRdb table keeps only in-frame clones and is missing some. The sample yields more than 95,000 clones, 80% to 85% seen once. The CDR3 covers 13 residues. V lost 3 bases and J lost 3, with 10 bases in between. Germline V gene lookup returns CDR1 SQVTM and CDR2 ANQGSEA. V and J are TRBV29-1 and TRBJ2-3; D is uncertain. The TCR originated in a human donor who received a liver transplant. The starting material was CD4+ T cells from blood, obtained before liver transplant. In nucleotides, the CDR3 is TGCAGCGTTGACTCTGTGGTGACAGATACGCAGTATTTT. The encoded protein is CSVDSVVTDTQYF.